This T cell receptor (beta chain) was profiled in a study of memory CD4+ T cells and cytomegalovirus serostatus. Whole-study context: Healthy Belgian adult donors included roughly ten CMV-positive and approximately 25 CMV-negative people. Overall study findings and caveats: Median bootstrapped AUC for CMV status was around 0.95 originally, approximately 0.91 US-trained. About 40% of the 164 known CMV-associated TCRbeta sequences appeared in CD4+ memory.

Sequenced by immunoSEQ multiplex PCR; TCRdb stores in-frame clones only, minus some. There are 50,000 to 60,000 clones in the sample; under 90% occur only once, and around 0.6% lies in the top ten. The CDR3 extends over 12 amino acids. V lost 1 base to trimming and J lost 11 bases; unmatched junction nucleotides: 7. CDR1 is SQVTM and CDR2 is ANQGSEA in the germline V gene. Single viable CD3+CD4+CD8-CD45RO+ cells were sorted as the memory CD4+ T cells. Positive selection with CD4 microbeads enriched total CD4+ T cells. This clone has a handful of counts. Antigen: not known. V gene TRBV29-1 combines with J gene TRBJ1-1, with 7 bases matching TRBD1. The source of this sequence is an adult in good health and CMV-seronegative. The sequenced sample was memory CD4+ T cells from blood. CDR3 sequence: CSVEVSGGQAFF. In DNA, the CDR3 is TGCAGCGTTGAAGTCTCAGGGGGGCAGGCTTTCTTT.